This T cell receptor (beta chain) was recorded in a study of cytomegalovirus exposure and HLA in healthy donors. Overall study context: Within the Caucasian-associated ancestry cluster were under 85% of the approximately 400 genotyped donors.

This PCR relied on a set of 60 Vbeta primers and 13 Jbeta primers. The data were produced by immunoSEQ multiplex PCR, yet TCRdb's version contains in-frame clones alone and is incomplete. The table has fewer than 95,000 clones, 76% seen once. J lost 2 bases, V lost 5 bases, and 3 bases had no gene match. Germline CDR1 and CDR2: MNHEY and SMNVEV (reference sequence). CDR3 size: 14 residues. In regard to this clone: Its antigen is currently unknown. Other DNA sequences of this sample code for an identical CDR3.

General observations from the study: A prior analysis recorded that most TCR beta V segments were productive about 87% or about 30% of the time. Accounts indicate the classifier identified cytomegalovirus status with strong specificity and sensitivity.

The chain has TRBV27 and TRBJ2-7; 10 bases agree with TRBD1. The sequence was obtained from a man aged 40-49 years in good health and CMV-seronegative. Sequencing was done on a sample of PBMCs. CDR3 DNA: TGTGCCAGCAGTCTGGGACAGGGGCCCTACGAGCAGTACTTC. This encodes CASSLGQGPYEQYF.